The text below deals with one T cell receptor (beta chain). The source of the sample is a study of identical twins. cDNA molecules carried unique molecular identifiers, and template switching added a universal primer site. MiXCR, applied by TCRdb to the 5' RACE reads, yields one record per CDR3 protein. Altogether 500,000 to 600,000 distinct CDR3 sequences are present, under 25% being singletons, with the ten largest covering roughly 0.9%. The CDR3 runs to 14 residues. Germline V gene sequence: CDR1 MNHEY, CDR2 SVGAGI. V gave up 4 bases and J gave up 2 bases, with 11 bases separating them. In addition, the sample was reused for a study of T cells expressing NK-cell markers. In that study: The contribution of dominant NKG2C+ clonotypes to CD8+ T cells in six donors was roughly 1.0-8%.

Sequencing was carried out using CD4+ T cells sorted from blood. This rearrangement joins TRBV6-5 to TRBJ1-1; possible D gene TRBD1, 6 bases. This clonotype originated in a woman aged 18-29 years in good health. CDR3: CASSSLGGNTEAFF. CDR3 bases: TGTGCCAGCAGTTCTCTTGGGGGCAACACTGAAGCTTTCTTT.